The clone carrying this T cell receptor (beta chain) showed up just a few times. Its antigen is unidentified. Via MiXCR, TCRdb re-called the 5' RACE reads, giving one row per CDR3 protein. In the table there are about 330,000 distinct CDR3 sequences, 7.5% to 9% of which are singletons. This sample is drawn from a study of CD8 T cells in ankylosing spondylitis. Germline CDR1 is SQVTM and CDR2 is ANQGSEA. The CDR3 spans 14 residues. Unmatched junction bases numbered 10, after V lost 4 bases and J lost 7 bases. Findings and caveats of the study: A motif in TCR beta, a set of eight highly homologous variants, appeared characteristic of ankylosing spondylitis blood.

Sequences were obtained from blood, either unsorted or a sorted T cell fraction (not recorded which). The chain employs TRBV29-1 and TRBJ2-1; 7 bases are shared with TRBD1. The clonotype originates from a male donor with ankylosing spondylitis. CDR3 loop: CSVGRQGVGNEQFF. In DNA, the CDR3 is TGCAGCGTTGGCCGGCAGGGGGTAGGAAATGAGCAGTTCTTC.